Below are 4 T cell receptor beta chains sequenced from a single sample in a study of human T cells and chemical hapten exposure. TCRdb re-derived calls from the RACE reads in MiXCR, one entry per CDR3 protein. The table shows roughly 51,000 distinct CDR3 sequences, with more than 8% occurring only once. Regarding time point: pre-sensitization, week 0. Treatment given: therapeutic diphenylcyclopropenone sensitization with weekly scalp DPC. The material was whole blood, obtained in connection with sensitization to the hapten diphenylcyclopropenone (DPC). These receptors all come from a man aged 40-49 years with alopecia areata. Some clones in this sample may be carry-over from other donors' samples.

This clonotype was found many times. The chain carries TRBV6-4 and TRBJ2-2; 14 bases fit TRBD2. The CDR3 spans 16 residues. With V trimmed by 5 bases and J by 5 bases, 4 bases remained unmatched. Per the germline V gene, CDR1 is MRHNA and CDR2 is SNTAGT. The CDR3 is CASSPGLAGETGELFF. The CDR3, as DNA: TGTGCCAGCAGTCCGGGACTAGCGGGAGAGACCGGGGAGCTGTTTTTT.

This clonotype was counted at least ten times. J is TRBJ2-7 and V is TRBV27, with D perhaps TRBD1 (6 bases). The germline CDR1 and CDR2 sequences are MNHEY and SMNVEV (reference sequence). The CDR3 is made up of 14 amino acids. V was clipped by 2 bases and J by 5 bases, with 13 bases between them. The CDR3 sequence is CASSLTSTGNEQYF. Written as DNA, the CDR3 is TGTGCCAGCAGTTTAACCTCGACAGGAAACGAGCAGTACTTC.

The CDR3 region has the DNA TGTGCCAGCAGTGACGTAGTAACCCAGTACTTC. It translates to CASSDVVTQYF. J is TRBJ2-5 and V is TRBV6-6; D is undetermined. CDR1 and CDR2 (germline): MNHNY, SVGAGI (reference sequence). The V end lost 5 bases, the J end lost 8 bases, and 9 bases lay between the germline ends. This CDR3 comprises 11 residues.

This clonotype was detected only a few times. The rearrangement joins TRBV6-4 to TRBJ2-3; 12 bases match TRBD2. There are 14 residues in the CDR3. The ends lost 4 bases at V and 4 bases at J; junction bases unmatched: 0. Germline V CDR1 and CDR2: MRHNA, SNTAGT. The CDR3 coding sequence is TGTGCCAGCAGTGGACTAGCGGGAGCAGATACGCAGTATTTT. It encodes CASSGLAGADTQYF.